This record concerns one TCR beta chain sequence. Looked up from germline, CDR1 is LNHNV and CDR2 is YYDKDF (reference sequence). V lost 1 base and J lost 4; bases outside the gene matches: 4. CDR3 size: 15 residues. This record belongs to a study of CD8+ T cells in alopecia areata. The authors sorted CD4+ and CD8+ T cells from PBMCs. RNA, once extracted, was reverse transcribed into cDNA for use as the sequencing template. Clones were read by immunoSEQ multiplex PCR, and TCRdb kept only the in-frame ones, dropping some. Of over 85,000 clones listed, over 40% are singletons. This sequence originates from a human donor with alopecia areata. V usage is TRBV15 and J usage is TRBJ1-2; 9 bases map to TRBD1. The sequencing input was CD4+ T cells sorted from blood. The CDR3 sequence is CATSRVAGQGYGYTF. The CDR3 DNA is TGTGCCACCAGCAGAGTAGCGGGACAGGGCTATGGCTACACCTTC. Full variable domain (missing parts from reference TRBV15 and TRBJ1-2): DAMVIQNPRYQVTQFGKPVTLSCSQTLNHNVMYWYQQKSSQAPKLLFHYYDKDFNNEADTPDNFQSRRPNTSFCFLDIRSPGLGDTAMYLCATSRVAGQGYGYTFGSGTRLTVV.